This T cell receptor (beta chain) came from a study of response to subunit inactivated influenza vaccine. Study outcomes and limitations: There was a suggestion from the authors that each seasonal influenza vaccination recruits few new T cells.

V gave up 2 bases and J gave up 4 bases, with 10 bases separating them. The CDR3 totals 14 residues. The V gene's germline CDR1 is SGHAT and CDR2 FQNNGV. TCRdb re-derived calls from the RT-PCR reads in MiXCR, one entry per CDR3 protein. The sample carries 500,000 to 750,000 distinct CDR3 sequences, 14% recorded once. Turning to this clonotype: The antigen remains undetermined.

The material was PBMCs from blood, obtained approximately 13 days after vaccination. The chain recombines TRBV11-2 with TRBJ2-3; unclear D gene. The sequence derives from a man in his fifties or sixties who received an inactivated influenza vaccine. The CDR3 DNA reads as TGTGCCAGCAGCTTACTAAGGACCCCAGATACGCAGTATTTT. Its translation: CASSLLRTPDTQYF.